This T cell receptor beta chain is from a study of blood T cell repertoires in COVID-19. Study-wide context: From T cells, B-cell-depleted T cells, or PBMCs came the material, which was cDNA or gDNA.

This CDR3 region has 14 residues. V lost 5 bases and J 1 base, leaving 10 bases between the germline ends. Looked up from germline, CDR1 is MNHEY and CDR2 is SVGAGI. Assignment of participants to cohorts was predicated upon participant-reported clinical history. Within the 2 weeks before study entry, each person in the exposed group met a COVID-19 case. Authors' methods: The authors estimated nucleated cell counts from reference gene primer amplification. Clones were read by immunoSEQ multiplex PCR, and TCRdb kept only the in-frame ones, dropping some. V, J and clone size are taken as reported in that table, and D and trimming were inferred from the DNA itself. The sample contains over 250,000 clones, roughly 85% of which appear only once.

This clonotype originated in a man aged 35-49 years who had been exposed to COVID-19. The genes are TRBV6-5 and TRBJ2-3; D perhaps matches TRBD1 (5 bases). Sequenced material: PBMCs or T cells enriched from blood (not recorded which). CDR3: CASSRQKGTDTQYF. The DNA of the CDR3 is TGTGCCAGCAGTCGACAGAAGGGCACAGATACGCAGTATTTT.